This T cell receptor beta chain was documented in a study of T-cell memory formation after mild COVID-19. Notes on the study in general: Later expanders leaned CD4+, whereas clones that contracted between day 15 and 85 were balanced CD4/CD8. Nothing showed for sure that second-wave clones peaking on day 37 were SARS-CoV-2 specific.

Sample barcodes and UMIs were carried by the TCR alpha and TCR beta cDNA libraries that 5'RACE generated with constant-segment primers. One entry per CDR3 protein, called by TCRdb with MiXCR from the 5' RACE reads. In the table there are roughly 150,000 distinct CDR3 sequences, almost 25% of which are singletons. In regard to this clonotype: What it recognizes is unknown.

V was pared by 4 bases and J by 2 bases, with 8 bases of the junction left unmatched. The CDR3 runs 16 residues. The germline V gene has CDR1 GTSNPN and CDR2 SVGIG (reference sequence). This TCR came from an adult woman who had mild COVID-19 (a few samples of this study predate the infection). Cell type and time point are not known. The sample taken for sequencing was PBMCs or a T cell subset sorted from them (not recorded which). This rearrangement joins TRBV30 to TRBJ2-3; 11 bases line up with TRBD2. CDR3 nucleotides: TGTGCCTGGACACGGGGGACTAGCGGACCCACAGATACGCAGTATTTT. Amino acids: CAWTRGTSGPTDTQYF.